A selection of T cell receptor beta chains follows, all from one sample in a study of shared clonotypes between healthy human individuals. Libraries were prepared by immunoSEQ multiplex PCR; TCRdb keeps only in-frame clonotypes and omits some of them. The repertoire has 2 million to 3 million clones, roughly 93% of them found once; the top ten carry 0.36%. The sample consisted of naive CD4+ T cells from PBMCs. These receptors all stem from a man aged 18 to 29 in good health. Some clones in this sample may be carry-over from other donors' samples. CDR3s include the opening cysteine and the closing phenylalanine or tryptophan. Fields, in order: V gene, J gene, clone size, D gene, CDR3 protein, CDR3 DNA. The D gene is left open where the match is weak. Where a row states a size, it is once, few, many or the class of an expanded clone; other rows omit it.

V gene: TRBV29-1
J gene: TRBJ1-5
clone size: .
D gene: .
CDR3 protein: CSVGGGSDQPQHF
CDR3 DNA: TGCAGCGTCGGGGGGGGGTCCGATCAGCCCCAGCATTTT

V gene: TRBV6-6
J gene: TRBJ2-7
clone size: .
D gene: TRBD1
CDR3 protein: CASSRDRVGYEQYF
CDR3 DNA: TGTGCCAGCAGCCGCGACAGGGTCGGCTACGAGCAGTACTTC

V gene: TRBV18
J gene: TRBJ2-7
clone size: .
D gene: .
CDR3 protein: CASSPFRESSYEQYF
CDR3 DNA: TGTGCCAGCTCACCCTTCCGGGAGAGCTCCTACGAGCAGTACTTC

V gene: TRBV6-5
J gene: TRBJ2-7
clone size: once
D gene: .
CDR3 protein: CASSYERQTYIYEQYF
CDR3 DNA: TGTGCCAGCAGTTACGAAAGACAGACCTATATCTACGAGCAGTACTTC

V gene: TRBV5-1
J gene: TRBJ2-2
clone size: .
D gene: .
CDR3 protein: CASSLRPETGELFF
CDR3 DNA: TGCGCCAGCAGCTTGCGTCCCGAGACCGGGGAGCTGTTTTTT

V gene: TRBV28
J gene: TRBJ2-2
clone size: .
D gene: .
CDR3 protein: CASSPTGELFF
CDR3 DNA: TGTGCCAGCAGTCCCACGGGGGAGCTGTTTTTT

V gene: TRBV30
J gene: TRBJ1-1
clone size: .
D gene: .
CDR3 protein: CAWAANTEAFF
CDR3 DNA: TGTGCCTGGGCGGCGAACACTGAAGCTTTCTTT

V gene: TRBV28
J gene: TRBJ2-2
clone size: .
D gene: .
CDR3 protein: CASVLANTGELFF
CDR3 DNA: TGTGCCAGCGTACTAGCGAACACCGGGGAGCTGTTTTTT

V gene: TRBV6-5
J gene: TRBJ2-7
clone size: once
D gene: TRBD2
CDR3 protein: CASSLLAGGIAYEQYF
CDR3 DNA: TGTGCCAGCAGTTTATTAGCGGGAGGTATTGCGTACGAGCAGTACTTC

V gene: TRBV27
J gene: TRBJ2-7
clone size: few
D gene: .
CDR3 protein: CASSFLGYEQYF
CDR3 DNA: TGTGCCAGCAGTTTTTTGGGTTACGAGCAGTACTTC

V gene: TRBV15
J gene: TRBJ1-1
clone size: .
D gene: .
CDR3 protein: CATSRVVSNTEAFF
CDR3 DNA: TGTGCCACCAGCAGAGTGGTATCCAACACTGAAGCTTTCTTT

V gene: TRBV28
J gene: TRBJ1-3
clone size: .
D gene: TRBD1
CDR3 protein: CASSLGQGRNTIYF
CDR3 DNA: TGTGCCAGCAGTTTAGGACAGGGACGAAACACCATATATTTT

V gene: TRBV29-1
J gene: TRBJ2-1
clone size: .
D gene: .
CDR3 protein: CSAQRDRYNEQFF
CDR3 DNA: TGCAGCGCTCAGCGGGACAGATACAATGAGCAGTTCTTC

V gene: TRBV5-6
J gene: TRBJ2-5
clone size: .
D gene: TRBD2
CDR3 protein: CASSPGAGVRETQYF
CDR3 DNA: TGTGCCAGCAGCCCGGGAGCGGGAGTCAGGGAGACCCAGTACTTC

V gene: TRBV5-1
J gene: TRBJ2-3
clone size: .
D gene: .
CDR3 protein: CASSPQTTSVDTQYF
CDR3 DNA: TGCGCCAGCAGCCCACAGACTACCTCGGTAGATACGCAGTATTTT

V gene: TRBV5-1
J gene: TRBJ2-3
clone size: .
D gene: TRBD2
CDR3 protein: CASSFAGGTDTQYF
CDR3 DNA: TGCGCCAGCAGCTTCGCGGGAGGCACAGATACGCAGTATTTT

V gene: TRBV2
J gene: TRBJ2-2
clone size: few
D gene: TRBD2
CDR3 protein: CASSEGRAVAGELFF
CDR3 DNA: TGTGCCAGCAGTGAGGGGAGGGCGGTCGCCGGGGAGCTGTTTTTT

V gene: TRBV9
J gene: TRBJ2-1
clone size: few
D gene: .
CDR3 protein: CASSGTSLLNEQFF
CDR3 DNA: TGTGCCAGCAGCGGAACTAGCCTGCTCAATGAGCAGTTCTTC

V gene: TRBV5-6
J gene: TRBJ1-2
clone size: .
D gene: TRBD1
CDR3 protein: CASSPGQTYGYTF
CDR3 DNA: TGTGCCAGCAGCCCGGGACAGACTTATGGCTACACCTTC

V gene: TRBV7-9
J gene: TRBJ1-4
clone size: .
D gene: .
CDR3 protein: CASSLLAQGWLFF
CDR3 DNA: TGTGCCAGCAGCTTACTAGCCCAGGGGTGGCTGTTTTTT

V gene: TRBV18
J gene: TRBJ1-5
clone size: .
D gene: TRBD1
CDR3 protein: CASSPGLGGPLPQHF
CDR3 DNA: TGTGCCAGCTCACCAGGCTTAGGGGGCCCTCTTCCCCAGCATTTT

V gene: TRBV4-1
J gene: TRBJ2-4
clone size: .
D gene: .
CDR3 protein: CASSQVGLAKNIQYF
CDR3 DNA: TGCGCCAGCAGCCAAGTAGGACTAGCCAAAAACATTCAGTACTTC

V gene: TRBV19
J gene: TRBJ1-5
clone size: few
D gene: .
CDR3 protein: CASSIVGRGGNQPQHF
CDR3 DNA: TGTGCCAGTAGTATAGTGGGCAGGGGTGGTAATCAGCCCCAGCATTTT

V gene: TRBV28
J gene: TRBJ1-5
clone size: once
D gene: .
CDR3 protein: CASSFLGSNQPQHF
CDR3 DNA: TGTGCCAGCAGTTTTTTAGGGAGCAATCAGCCCCAGCATTTT

V gene: TRBV9
J gene: TRBJ2-1
clone size: .
D gene: .
CDR3 protein: CASSVSREWGNNEQFF
CDR3 DNA: TGTGCCAGCAGCGTCTCGCGGGAATGGGGTAACAATGAGCAGTTCTTC

V gene: TRBV28
J gene: TRBJ2-4
clone size: .
D gene: TRBD2
CDR3 protein: CASSSPLREGTKNIQYF
CDR3 DNA: TGTGCCAGCAGTTCCCCCTTGCGGGAGGGTACCAAAAACATTCAGTACTTC

V gene: TRBV2
J gene: TRBJ2-7
clone size: .
D gene: TRBD1
CDR3 protein: CASSEWGQGADEQYF
CDR3 DNA: TGTGCCAGCAGTGAATGGGGGCAGGGGGCCGACGAGCAGTACTTC

V gene: TRBV18
J gene: TRBJ1-2
clone size: .
D gene: .
CDR3 protein: CASSLEQGDGYGYTF
CDR3 DNA: TGTGCCAGCTCACTCGAACAGGGAGACGGCTATGGCTACACCTTC

V gene: TRBV5-1
J gene: TRBJ2-1
clone size: .
D gene: .
CDR3 protein: CASSLVGYSSSYNEQFF
CDR3 DNA: TGCGCCAGCAGCTTGGTAGGCTACTCCAGCTCCTACAATGAGCAGTTCTTC

V gene: TRBV6-5
J gene: TRBJ2-7
clone size: .
D gene: .
CDR3 protein: CASSYRDKSYEQYF
CDR3 DNA: TGTGCCAGCAGTTACCGGGACAAGTCCTACGAGCAGTACTTC

V gene: TRBV30
J gene: TRBJ1-1
clone size: few
D gene: .
CDR3 protein: CAWSLGQWNTEAFF
CDR3 DNA: TGTGCCTGGAGTCTTGGACAATGGAACACTGAAGCTTTCTTT

V gene: TRBV28
J gene: TRBJ1-2
clone size: once
D gene: .
CDR3 protein: CASSFGTRAGYTF
CDR3 DNA: TGTGCCAGCAGTTTTGGGACGAGGGCCGGCTACACCTTC

V gene: TRBV10-3
J gene: TRBJ2-7
clone size: .
D gene: TRBD1
CDR3 protein: CAINKGQGHEQYF
CDR3 DNA: TGTGCCATCAACAAGGGACAGGGCCACGAGCAGTACTTC

V gene: TRBV10-3
J gene: TRBJ2-6
clone size: once
D gene: .
CDR3 protein: CAISESSGANVLTF
CDR3 DNA: TGTGCCATCAGTGAGAGCTCTGGGGCCAACGTCCTGACTTTC

V gene: TRBV28
J gene: TRBJ2-5
clone size: .
D gene: .
CDR3 protein: CASSTPGTPSGAQYF
CDR3 DNA: TGTGCCAGCAGTACACCGGGAACACCATCCGGGGCCCAGTACTTC

V gene: TRBV11-2
J gene: TRBJ2-5
clone size: once
D gene: .
CDR3 protein: CASSLDVEETQYF
CDR3 DNA: TGTGCCAGCAGCTTAGATGTAGAAGAGACCCAGTACTTC

V gene: TRBV7-6
J gene: TRBJ2-1
clone size: few
D gene: .
CDR3 protein: CASSKDPPRPHNEQFF
CDR3 DNA: TGTGCCAGCAGCAAAGATCCCCCCCGCCCCCACAATGAGCAGTTCTTC

V gene: TRBV4-1
J gene: TRBJ2-3
clone size: .
D gene: .
CDR3 protein: CASSQVGADTQYF
CDR3 DNA: TGCGCCAGCAGCCAAGTAGGAGCAGATACGCAGTATTTT

V gene: TRBV5-1
J gene: TRBJ2-3
clone size: .
D gene: TRBD2
CDR3 protein: CASSLGGLAGVADTQYF
CDR3 DNA: TGCGCCAGCAGCTTGGGTGGACTAGCGGGAGTAGCAGATACGCAGTATTTT

V gene: TRBV7-8
J gene: TRBJ1-1
clone size: .
D gene: TRBD1
CDR3 protein: CASSLHRGQKNTEAFF
CDR3 DNA: TGTGCCAGCAGCTTACATAGGGGACAGAAGAACACTGAAGCTTTCTTT

V gene: TRBV5-4
J gene: TRBJ2-1
clone size: .
D gene: .
CDR3 protein: CASSPAASYNEQFF
CDR3 DNA: TGTGCCAGCAGCCCAGCGGCCTCCTACAATGAGCAGTTCTTC